These T cell receptor beta chains were read from a single sample in a study of blood T cell repertoires in COVID-19. Here immunoSEQ multiplex PCR was the method, and the copy in TCRdb shows in-frame clones only, minus some. The sample consists of approximately 170,000 clones, over 80% of them appearing once. The specimen sequenced was peripheral blood. The receptors were sampled from a man aged 65-85 years who had recovered from COVID-19. The CDR3 runs from the conserved cysteine through the conserved F or W. D genes are given only for firm matches. Rows may omit the clone size; those that give it use once, few, many or a size class.

. | TRBJ1-3 | TRBV5-1 | TRBD1 | CASSLQGQGKNTIYF | TGCGCCAGCAGCTTGCAGGGACAGGGGAAAAACACCATATATTTT
. | TRBJ2-5 | TRBV5-4 | TRBD2 | CASSATSGGDETQYF | TGTGCCAGCAGCGCGACTAGCGGAGGGGATGAGACCCAGTACTTC
. | TRBJ2-1 | TRBV15 | TRBD2 | CATSDRTSGNEQFF | TGTGCCACCAGCGACCGGACTAGCGGGAATGAGCAGTTCTTC
. | TRBJ2-1 | TRBV3-1/TRBV3-2 | . | CASSLENNNEQFF | TGTGCCAGCAGCCTAGAGAACAACAATGAGCAGTTCTTC
once | TRBJ2-1 | TRBV2 | TRBD2 | CASSVGTSSYNEQFF | TGTGCCAGCAGTGTCGGGACTAGCTCCTACAATGAGCAGTTCTTC
. | TRBJ2-3 | TRBV7-2 | . | CASSQEGRQGTDTQYF | TGTGCCAGCAGCCAAGAAGGACGGCAGGGAACAGATACGCAGTATTTT
. | TRBJ1-5 | TRBV5-1 | . | CASSPNGGTTNQPQHF | TGCGCCAGCAGCCCCAATGGGGGGACCACCAATCAGCCCCAGCATTTT
. | TRBJ2-3 | TRBV5-1 | . | CASSLGQGQDTQYF | TGCGCCAGCAGCTTGGGTCAGGGTCAGGATACGCAGTATTTT
. | TRBJ2-7 | TRBV19 | TRBD2 | CASSIREAPGDEQYF | TGTGCCAGTAGTATCCGGGAGGCGCCGGGGGACGAGCAGTACTTC
. | TRBJ2-5 | TRBV10-1 | TRBD2 | CASSEGLAGTKETQYF | TGCGCCAGCAGTGAGGGACTAGCGGGGACTAAAGAGACCCAGTACTTC
once | TRBJ2-2 | TRBV18 | . | CASSPPPSTNTGELFF | TGTGCCAGCTCACCACCGCCGAGCACGAACACCGGGGAGCTGTTTTTT
. | TRBJ2-7 | TRBV28 | . | CASSSVQRREQYF | TGTGCCAGCAGTTCCGTACAGCGGCGGGAGCAGTACTTC
. | TRBJ2-1 | TRBV28 | . | CASSRIQEANEQFF | TGTGCCAGCAGCCGTATCCAGGAGGCGAATGAGCAGTTCTTC
. | TRBJ2-1 | TRBV4-2 | . | CASSQDRDWALRNEQFF | TGTGCCAGCAGCCAAGATCGGGACTGGGCCCTCCGGAATGAGCAGTTCTTC
. | TRBJ2-2 | TRBV5-4 | TRBD2 | CASRIAGGPRDTGELFF | TGTGCCAGCAGAATAGCGGGAGGGCCTCGGGACACCGGGGAGCTGTTTTTT
. | TRBJ1-1 | TRBV19 | TRBD1 | CASSRDRVGTEAFF | TGTGCCAGTAGTCGGGACAGGGTGGGAACTGAAGCTTTCTTT
. | TRBJ2-7 | TRBV15 | . | CATSRGGESGSEQYF | TGTGCCACCAGCAGAGGGGGGGAATCTGGTTCCGAGCAGTACTTC
. | TRBJ2-7 | TRBV9 | . | CANHTPGQEISGVYEQYF | TGTGCCAACCACACCCCGGGACAAGAAATATCCGGGGTGTACGAGCAGTACTTC
. | TRBJ1-5 | TRBV6-2/TRBV6-3 | TRBD1 | CASSYKTGQGGHSNQPQHF | TGTGCCAGCAGTTACAAAACCGGACAGGGGGGACATAGCAATCAGCCCCAGCATTTT
. | TRBJ2-7 | TRBV11-2 | . | CASSLNSAAYYEQYF | TGTGCCAGCAGCTTAAATAGTGCGGCATACTACGAGCAGTACTTC
. | TRBJ1-6 | TRBV30 | . | CASWTGGANSPLHF | TGTGCCTCATGGACTGGAGGGGCCAATTCACCCCTCCACTTT
once | TRBJ2-1 | TRBV7-2 | TRBD2 | CASSSLAGGINEQFF | TGTGCCAGCAGCTCTCTAGCGGGAGGGATCAATGAGCAGTTCTTC
. | TRBJ1-4 | TRBV5-8 | . | CASTRQATNEKLFF | TGTGCCAGCACGAGACAGGCAACTAATGAAAAACTGTTTTTT
. | TRBJ2-7 | TRBV19 | . | CASSPRDTPYEQYF | TGTGCCAGTAGTCCCCGGGACACTCCCTACGAGCAGTACTTC
. | TRBJ1-3 | TRBV15 | TRBD1 | CATSNDRVAGNTIYF | TGTGCCACCAGCAATGACAGGGTGGCTGGAAACACCATATATTTT
. | TRBJ1-2 | TRBV29-1 | TRBD1 | CSVDGQGGGYTF | TGCAGCGTCGACGGACAGGGCGGTGGCTACACCTTC
. | TRBJ2-1 | TRBV9 | . | CASSLGSSYNEQFF | TGTGCCAGCAGCCTCGGGAGCTCCTACAATGAGCAGTTCTTC
once | TRBJ1-3 | TRBV6-5 | . | CASSYSSGAGNTIYF | TGTGCCAGCAGTTACTCTTCAGGGGCTGGAAACACCATATATTTT
. | TRBJ2-7 | TRBV11-2 | . | CASSPRYEQYF | TGTGCCAGCAGCCCACGGTACGAGCAGTACTTC